This TCR beta chain came from a study of tissue T cells after allogeneic stem cell transplantation. Per the germline V gene, CDR1 is SGHTA and CDR2 is FQGNSA. V lost 1 base to trimming and J lost 5 bases, with 15 bases between them. The CDR3 has 16 amino acids. Using immunoSEQ multiplex PCR, the repertoire was profiled, and TCRdb retains in-frame clones only, with some absent. The sample holds fewer than 30,000 clones, around 67% seen once. This TCR derives from a female donor older than 55 with lung cancer. The input for sequencing was tissue from the ileum, taken at autopsy. The rearrangement links TRBV7-2 to TRBJ1-5; D gene ambiguous. This CDR3 reads CASSLGVGTRHQPQHF. The CDR3 DNA reads TGTGCCAGCAGCTTAGGGGTCGGAACACGCCATCAGCCCCAGCATTTT.